These 21 T cell receptor beta chains were all obtained from the same sample, sequenced in a study of shared clonotypes between healthy human individuals. Sequenced by immunoSEQ multiplex PCR; TCRdb stores in-frame clones only, minus some. The sample lists about half a million clones; more than 65% were seen once. Sequencing was performed on PBMCs. These receptors originate from a woman in her thirties or forties in good health. Some clones in this sample may be carry-over from other donors' samples.

The rearrangement joins TRBV6-6 to TRBJ1-1; no firm D call. Trimming took 6 bases from V and 3 from J, leaving 14 bases between them. This CDR3 spans 14 amino acids. Per the germline V gene, CDR1 is MNHNY and CDR2 is SVGAGI (reference sequence). The CDR3 reads CASSPQGRYTEAFF. The DNA of the CDR3 is TGTGCCAGCAGCCCCCAAGGACGGTACACTGAAGCTTTCTTT.

This sequence joins TRBV27 and TRBJ2-2, with D perhaps given as TRBD1 or TRBD2 (5 bases each). Trimming pared 6 bases from V and 0 bases from J, leaving 11 bases between. Looked up from germline, CDR1 is MNHEY and CDR2 is SMNVEV (reference sequence). The CDR3 runs to 15 residues. The chain's CDR3 is CASRGVAANTGELFF. CDR3 in DNA: TGTGCCAGCAGGGGGGTAGCCGCGAACACCGGGGAGCTGTTTTTT.

The gene calls are TRBV30 and TRBJ1-5; D unresolved. Germline V gives CDR1 GTSNPN, CDR2 SVGIG (reference sequence). V was pared by 2 bases and J by 2 bases, with 10 bases between. The CDR3 runs 14 residues. Here the CDR3 reads CAWSSELGNQPQHF. CDR3 sequence (DNA): TGTGCCTGGAGTAGCGAGCTCGGCAATCAGCCCCAGCATTTT.

As DNA, the CDR3 is TGCGCCAGCAGCCTCAGACGGAGCGGCAATGAGCAGTTCTTC. This encodes CASSLRRSGNEQFF. This chain connects TRBV4-1 to TRBJ2-1; tentative D call: TRBD2 (5 bases). The germline CDR1 and CDR2 sequences are MGHRA and YSYEKL. With 4 bases removed from V and 6 bases from J, the gap between germline ends came to 13 bases. CDR3 length equals 14 residues.

This sequence joins TRBV19 and TRBJ2-7; 11 bases line up with TRBD2. J was trimmed by 2 bases and V by 2 bases; bases with no gene match: 11. The germline gives CDR1 LNHDA, CDR2 SQIVND (reference sequence). The CDR3 length is 18 residues. The CDR3 reads CASSIRSVAGGPTYEQYF. The CDR3 DNA follows: TGTGCCAGTAGTATAAGGTCCGTAGCGGGAGGGCCTACCTACGAGCAGTACTTC.

The chain links TRBV10-3 to TRBJ2-7; TRBD1 matches at 7 bases. The length of the CDR3 is 14 residues. CDR1 ENHRY and CDR2 SYGVKD come from the germline V gene. V dropped 6 bases and J dropped 0; count of bases not matched to a gene: 5. As DNA, the CDR3 is TGTGCCATCAGCTTGACAGGGTACTCCTACGAGCAGTACTTC. Its protein product is CAISLTGYSYEQYF.

This chain links TRBV5-4 with TRBJ2-5; 7 bases match TRBD2. CDR1 and CDR2 from the germline V gene are SGHNT and YYREEE (reference sequence). The CDR3 runs 15 residues. J lost 1 base, V lost 5 bases, and 8 bases had no gene match. The CDR3 coding sequence is TGTGCCAGCAGTTCCGGGACTACTTTCCAAGAGACCCAGTACTTC. This sequence encodes CASSSGTTFQETQYF.

V and J are TRBV28 and TRBJ1-4, with 7 bases that match TRBD1. The CDR3 consists of 15 residues. J lost 5 bases, V lost 6 bases, and 9 bases had no gene match. From germline, CDR1 is MDHEN and CDR2 SYDVKM. CDR3 nucleotide sequence: TGTGCCAGCAGCCCCGGGGGGACAGAGAATGAAAAACTGTTTTTT. Translated: CASSPGGTENEKLFF. The whole variable domain, filled in from reference TRBV28 and TRBJ1-4, reads DVKVTQSSRYLVKRTGEKVFLECVQDMDHENMFWYRQDPGLGLRLIYFSYDVKMKEKGDIPEGYSVSREKKERFSLILESASTNQTSMYLCASSPGGTENEKLFFGSGTQLSVL.

This clone appeared many times. The rearrangement uses TRBV28 and TRBJ2-1, with 9 positions matching TRBD2. CDR1 and CDR2 from the germline V gene are MDHEN and SYDVKM. This CDR3 has 16 amino acids. With V trimmed by 3 bases and J by 4 bases, 7 bases remained unmatched. The CDR3 protein is CASSFGSSGVYNEQFF. In nucleotides, the CDR3 is TGTGCCAGCAGTTTTGGCTCTAGCGGGGTGTACAATGAGCAGTTCTTC.

The chain employs TRBV7-2 and TRBJ2-7; TRBD2 matches 12 bases. Germline CDR1 reads SGHTA; CDR2 reads FQGNSA. The CDR3 length is 14 residues. V dropped 4 bases and J dropped 4; count of bases not matched to a gene: 2. CDR3 bases: TGTGCCAGCAGCTCAGGACTAGCGGGATACGAGCAGTACTTC. Protein sequence: CASSSGLAGYEQYF.

V gene TRBV11-2 combines with J gene TRBJ2-4; TRBD1 matches 9 bases. This CDR3 region has 11 residues. The J segment lost 15 bases and the V segment lost 4 bases, leaving 4 bases of the junction unmatched. Germline loops: CDR1 SGHAT, CDR2 FQNNGV. The chain's CDR3 is CASSSGTGLYF. CDR3 bases: TGTGCCAGCAGCTCCGGGACAGGGTTGTACTTC.

The chain joins TRBV5-1 to TRBJ1-4; the match to TRBD1 covers 10 bases. The germline gives CDR1 SGHRS, CDR2 YFSETQ. The CDR3 totals 17 residues. The V segment lost 0 bases and the J segment 8 bases; nucleotides outside the gene matches: 10. The CDR3 reads CASSLELAGTGEEKLFF. CDR3 DNA: TGCGCCAGCAGCTTGGAACTCGCGGGGACAGGGGAAGAAAAACTGTTTTTT.

This clone came up once. The gene calls are TRBV7-9 and TRBJ2-1; 12 nucleotides agree with TRBD2. The CDR3 runs 14 residues. CDR1 and CDR2 from the germline V gene are SEHNR and FQNEAQ (reference sequence). V lost 5 bases and J lost 8; bases outside the gene matches: 4. The CDR3 bases are TGTGCCAGCAGCCCGACTAGCGGGAGACATGAGCAGTTCTTC. Its translation: CASSPTSGRHEQFF.

This sequence joins TRBV5-1 and TRBJ2-7, with a possible D match to TRBD2 (5 bases). The V gene lost 0 bases and the J gene lost 4 bases, with 14 bases spanning the gap. The CDR3 is made up of 15 amino acids. CDR1 and CDR2 (germline): SGHRS, YFSETQ. The CDR3 sequence is CASSLGSSRNYEQYF. The CDR3 bases are TGCGCCAGCAGCTTGGGTTCTAGCCGAAATTACGAGCAGTACTTC.

This clone was seen many times. The chain employs TRBV10-1 and TRBJ2-1, with 7 bases that match TRBD2. Trimming cost V 2 bases and J 10 bases; bases outside gene matches: 11. This CDR3 contains 15 residues. Germline values: CDR1 WNHNN, CDR2 SYGVQD (reference sequence). The CDR3 bases are TGCGCCAGCAGTGAGCACGGGGGGATGACAGCCGAGCAGTTCTTC. It is translated as CASSEHGGMTAEQFF.

This clone was found a few times. The chain uses TRBV6-5 and TRBJ1-4, with TRBD1 as a possible D gene (5 bases). V was trimmed by 0 bases and J by 6 bases, leaving 14 bases between them. This CDR3 has 16 amino acids. Germline CDR1 reads MNHEY; CDR2 reads SVGAGI. The CDR3 region is CASSYSSRGAYEKLFF. The CDR3 DNA reads TGTGCCAGCAGTTACTCGTCGAGGGGCGCCTATGAAAAACTGTTTTTT.

V usage is TRBV7-2 and J usage is TRBJ2-2, with 13 bases aligning to TRBD2. Germline lookup yields CDR1 SGHTA and CDR2 FQGNSA. V lost 5 bases to trimming and J lost 2 bases; unmatched junction nucleotides: 8. This CDR3 contains 18 residues. CDR3 region: CASSPGTSGTENTGELFF. The CDR3 DNA reads TGTGCCAGCAGCCCGGGGACTAGCGGGACCGAAAACACCGGGGAGCTGTTTTTT.

The chain recombines TRBV9 with TRBJ2-1, with TRBD2 identical over 14 bases. Trimming took 2 bases from V and 8 from J; bases not matched to a gene: 6. The germline V gene encodes CDR1 SGDLS and CDR2 YYNGEE. The CDR3 has 16 residues. The DNA of the CDR3 is TGTGCCAGCAGCGTGTACGGGACTAGCGGGAGCGATGAGCAGTTCTTC. This translates into CASSVYGTSGSDEQFF.

This chain joins TRBV28 and TRBJ2-1; D remains unclear. The V end was cut by 5 bases, the J end by 3 bases, with 17 bases between. This CDR3 region has 16 residues. Germline CDR1 MDHEN, CDR2 SYDVKM. DNA of the CDR3: TGTGCCAGCAGTCCGGCCCTGAGACCTCACTACAATGAGCAGTTCTTC. It encodes CASSPALRPHYNEQFF. The variable domain in full, completed from reference TRBV28 and TRBJ2-1, reads DVKVTQSSRYLVKRTGEKVFLECVQDMDHENMFWYRQDPGLGLRLIYFSYDVKMKEKGDIPEGYSVSREKKERFSLILESASTNQTSMYLCASSPALRPHYNEQFFGPGTRLTVL.

CDR3 sequence (DNA): TGCAGTGCTGTCCCCTATGGCTACACCTTC. It is translated as CSAVPYGYTF. The rearrangement links TRBV20-1 to TRBJ1-2; D call uncertain. V lost 5 bases, J lost 4 bases, and 5 bases lay in between. The CDR3 sequence is 10 residues long. Germline V lookup: CDR1 DFQATT, CDR2 SNEGSKA (reference sequence).

V usage is TRBV11-2 and J usage is TRBJ1-1; a weak D match, TRBD1 (5 bases). The CDR3 runs to 13 residues. The germline gives CDR1 SGHAT, CDR2 FQNNGV. V was shortened by 5 bases and J by 1 base, with 8 bases between the two germline ends. CDR3 nucleotides: TGTGCCAGCAGCCTAACAGGGAACACTGAAGCTTTCTTT. Its translation: CASSLTGNTEAFF.